A selection of T cell receptor beta chains follows, all from one sample in a study of cytotoxic CD8 clonotypes in ibrutinib-treated CLL. Sequencing was performed with immunoSEQ multiplex PCR; in TCRdb, only in-frame clones are kept and a portion is missing. The sample contains around 25,000 clones, around 69% of which appear only once. The source material was PBMCs, sampled at disease progression, from a patient treated with ibrutinib. The receptors come from a human donor with chronic lymphocytic leukemia. Both conserved end residues are part of each CDR3. Each record gives: clone size, V gene, D gene, J gene, CDR3 DNA, CDR3 protein. A D gene is named only where the DNA matches it firmly. For some rows the clone size is stated as once, few or many, or as a class when expanded; others skip it.

>.|TRBV7-8|.|TRBJ1-2
TGTGCCAGCAGCTCTCGTGACCTGCGTGGCTACACCTTC
CASSSRDLRGYTF
>many|TRBV7-9|.|TRBJ1-1
TGTGCCAGCAGCATACTACAGGGTGGGACTGAAGCTTTCTTT
CASSILQGGTEAFF
>.|TRBV5-1|TRBD2|TRBJ2-3
TGCGCCAGCAGCTTGGGGACTAGCGGGGGGGCTACAGATACGCAGTATTTT
CASSLGTSGGATDTQYF
>.|TRBV19|TRBD1|TRBJ1-3
TGTGCCAGTAGTACTGGACAGGCCTCTGGAAACACCATATATTTT
CASSTGQASGNTIYF
>.|TRBV27|.|TRBJ1-1
TGTGCCAGCAGTGGGGGGCCTGAAGCTTTCTTT
CASSGGPEAFF
>.|TRBV6-5|TRBD1|TRBJ1-1
TGTGCCAGCAGTTACATACAGGGGGCTGAAGCTTTCTTT
CASSYIQGAEAFF
>.|TRBV5-1|.|TRBJ2-7
TGCGCCAGCAGCAGACAAGGGGCCTACTCCTACGAGCAGTACTTC
CASSRQGAYSYEQYF
>few|TRBV7-8|.|TRBJ2-3
TGTGCCAGCAGCTTAGATGGCCCTTTGGATACGCAGTATTTT
CASSLDGPLDTQYF
>.|TRBV5-6|TRBD2|TRBJ2-3
TGTGCCAGCAGCCCTAACGGGAGGGAACAGTATTTT
CASSPNGREQYF
>few|TRBV9|TRBD1|TRBJ2-1
TGTGCCAGCAGCGTATCCCACAGGGGTGATGAGCAGTTCTTC
CASSVSHRGDEQFF
>.|TRBV11-2|.|TRBJ2-5
TGTGCCAGCACCCCAGGGGTCAACCAAGAGACCCAGTACTTC
CASTPGVNQETQYF
>.|TRBV19|.|TRBJ1-4
TGTGCCAGTAGTACCCGGGCTAGGGAAAAACTGTTTTTT
CASSTRAREKLFF
>.|TRBV5-5|.|TRBJ1-2
TGTGCCAGCAGCCTCCCCGGCGTCTATGGCTACACCTTC
CASSLPGVYGYTF
>.|TRBV18|.|TRBJ2-7
TGTGCCAGCTCACCACCCGTTTGGGTCGGTCGACAGGTCTACGAGCAGTACTTC
CASSPPVWVGRQVYEQYF
>few|TRBV5-6|.|TRBJ1-2
TGTGCCAGCAGGCAACAGGGAGGCTACACCTTC
CASRQQGGYTF
>.|TRBV29-1|.|TRBJ2-1
TGCAGCGTAGAACGCCTTGACAGATACGGCTACAATGAGCAGTTCTTC
CSVERLDRYGYNEQFF
>once|TRBV2|.|TRBJ2-2
TGTGCCAGCAGTGGGGACACGCCCACCGGGGAGCTGTTTTTT
CASSGDTPTGELFF
>.|TRBV4-1|.|TRBJ1-4
TGCGCCAGCAGCCAAGGGAGGAATAATGAAAAACTGTTTTTT
CASSQGRNNEKLFF
>.|TRBV5-4|.|TRBJ2-7
TGTGCCAGCAGCTTGGAAGGCAGGTCCTACGAGCAGTACTTC
CASSLEGRSYEQYF
>.|TRBV9|.|TRBJ2-1
TGTGCCAGCAGCCCCGAGGGGGGTTACAATGAGCAGTTCTTC
CASSPEGGYNEQFF
>many|TRBV18|.|TRBJ1-2
TGTGCCAGCTCATCTACAGCACATGGCTACACCTTC
CASSSTAHGYTF
>.|TRBV5-1|TRBD2|TRBJ2-1
TGCGCCAGCAGCTTGGCTGGCGGGGGGGCGAATGAGCAGTTCTTC
CASSLAGGGANEQFF
>.|TRBV5-6|TRBD1|TRBJ2-7
TGTGCCAGCAGCCGGACAGGGGGGGACGAGCAGTACTTC
CASSRTGGDEQYF
>.|TRBV7-3|TRBD1|TRBJ1-1
TGTGCCAGCAGCTCACAGGGGCAGGGGACTGAAGCTTTCTTT
CASSSQGQGTEAFF
>.|TRBV6-6|.|TRBJ1-5
TGTGCCAGCATCCCGAATAGCAATCAGCCCCAGCATTTT
CASIPNSNQPQHF
>.|TRBV19|.|TRBJ1-1
TGTGCCAGTATATTTAGCCTCAACCCCACTGAAGCTTTCTTT
CASIFSLNPTEAFF